This T cell receptor beta chain was recorded in a study of CD8 T cells in Susac syndrome. Study-level background: Clinically active disease was present in more than five of the sequenced Susac syndrome patients. Eight of these patients were in remission. Patients with Susac syndrome were therapy-naive, treated with corticosteroids, or treated with intravenous immunoglobulin alone when blood was collected.

RNA in amounts of roughly 0.45 to 1 ug was reverse transcribed with random hexamers. In TCRdb, the immunoSEQ multiplex PCR reads were re-called with MiXCR into one record per CDR3 protein. The sample lists tens of thousands of distinct CDR3 sequences, 94% occurring once. The CDR3 has 13 amino acids. V dropped 8 bases and J dropped 10; count of bases not matched to a gene: 4. Whole-study results and caveats: The authors found fewer than 20 Susac-specific public clones in total CD8+ repertoires and a few in CD8+ TEMRA repertoires. A relatively small number of individuals underwent TCR sequencing and HLA analysis.

Concerning this clonotype: What it binds is unknown.

Sequences were obtained from CD8+ T cells from PBMCs. This TCR was recovered from a human donor with Susac syndrome. The chain carries TRBV12-3 or TRBV12-4 and TRBJ1-6; 11 bases align to TRBD1. DNA for the CDR3: TGTGCCAGCCGCGGGACAGGGGGATCACCCCTCCACTTT. Translating gives CASRGTGGSPLHF.